In its sample, the clone carrying this T cell receptor beta chain was seen a few times. The antigen is undetermined. This CDR3 is 13 amino acids long. Trimming took off 0 bases at V and 8 bases at J, with 7 bases between the two ends. CDR1 and CDR2 from the germline V gene are MNHEY and SVGAGI. This sample was taken from a study of response to subunit inactivated influenza vaccine. Study-level results: The authors offered the suggestion that each seasonal influenza vaccination recruits few new T cells.

MiXCR, applied by TCRdb to the RT-PCR reads, yields one record per CDR3 protein. The sample contains hundreds of thousands of distinct CDR3 sequences, about 15% of which appear only once. The input for sequencing was PBMCs from blood, taken less than 15 days before vaccination. The rearrangement joins TRBV6-5 to TRBJ1-4, with D unclear. The sequence came from a man in his forties or fifties who received an inactivated influenza vaccine. CDR3: CASSYSRGEKLFF. In nucleotides, the CDR3 is TGTGCCAGCAGTTACTCTCGGGGAGAAAAACTGTTTTTT.